The 18 T cell receptor beta chains below come from one sample, sequenced in a study of blood T cell repertoires in COVID-19. Assay used: immunoSEQ multiplex PCR; TCRdb lists only in-frame clones, some missing. The table lists some 350,000 clones, 80% to 90% of them singletons. The source material was peripheral blood. The source of these receptors is a man under 40 with active or convalescent COVID-19.

This clone has more than one count but fewer than ten. The genes are TRBV30 and TRBJ2-1; 7 positions agree with TRBD2. Germline loops: CDR1 GTSNPN, CDR2 SVGIG (reference sequence). V dropped 2 bases and J dropped 3; count of bases not matched to a gene: 4. The CDR3 runs to 14 residues. CDR3 sequence reads: CAWSSSSGYNEQFF. CDR3 nucleotides: TGTGCCTGGAGTTCCTCTAGCGGCTACAATGAGCAGTTCTTC.

The genes are TRBV6-1 and TRBJ1-6, with D perhaps matching TRBD1 (5 bases). The germline V and J ends were trimmed by 3 bases and 7 bases, with 16 bases remaining between them. The CDR3 sequence is 16 residues long. CDR1 MNHNS and CDR2 SASEGT come from the germline V gene. The CDR3 DNA reads TGTGCCAGCAGTGAGCCTTTGACAGTACTGAATTCACCCCTCCACTTT. Translating gives CASSEPLTVLNSPLHF.

The gene calls are TRBV5-1 and TRBJ1-2, with 10 positions matching TRBD1. Trimming removed 0 bases from V and 8 bases from J; junction bases left unmatched: 7. Germline assignment: CDR1 SGHRS and CDR2 YFSETQ. CDR3 length: 15 residues. The CDR3 DNA reads TGCGCCAGCAGCTTGGAAGGGACAGGGGATTACGGCTACACCTTC. This codes for CASSLEGTGDYGYTF.

This chain connects TRBV9 to TRBJ2-5; 8 nucleotides line up with TRBD2. In germline, CDR1 is SGDLS, CDR2 YYNGEE. The CDR3 spans 16 residues. V shed 0 bases, J shed 1 base, and the junction held 5 bases outside the gene matches. CDR3 loop: CASSVAVGGGQETQYF. As DNA, the CDR3 is TGTGCCAGCAGCGTAGCTGTCGGGGGGGGCCAAGAGACCCAGTACTTC.

With respect to this clone: Other nucleotide sequences from this sample produce the same CDR3. The chain uses TRBV6-5 and TRBJ1-1, with 7 bases aligning to TRBD1. V gave up 4 bases and J gave up 4 bases; unmatched junction bases: 0. The CDR3 sequence is 12 residues long. CDR1 and CDR2 from the germline V gene are MNHEY and SVGAGI. For the CDR3, the DNA is TGTGCCAGCAGTTCAGGGGGCACTGAAGCTTTCTTT. It encodes CASSSGGTEAFF.

This clone was observed a handful of times. The genes are TRBV7-8 and TRBJ2-5; D is unclear. The CDR3 runs 13 residues. Looked up from germline, CDR1 is SGHVS and CDR2 is FQNEAQ. V dropped 2 bases and J dropped 2 bases, with 6 bases sitting between them. CDR3 loop: CASSLNRQETQYF. In nucleotides, the CDR3 is TGTGCCAGCAGCTTAAACCGGCAAGAGACCCAGTACTTC. Drawing the rest from reference TRBV7-8 and TRBJ2-5, the complete variable domain is GAGVSQSPRYKVAKRGQDVALRCDPISGHVSLFWYQQALGQGPEFLTYFQNEAQLDKSGLPSDRFFAERPEGSVSTLKIQRTQQEDSAVYLCASSLNRQETQYFGPGTRLLVL.

J is TRBJ2-1 and V is TRBV24-1; TRBD2 matches 14 bases. V shed 4 bases, J shed 5 bases, and the junction held 3 bases outside the gene matches. Germline CDR1 is KGHDR and CDR2 is SFDVKD. CDR3 length equals 16 residues. The CDR3 DNA reads TGTGCCACCAGTGACGCGGGACTAGCGGGGGACAATGAGCAGTTCTTC. Its translation: CATSDAGLAGDNEQFF.

This chain links TRBV24-1 with TRBJ2-1; D is undetermined. Germline loops: CDR1 KGHDR, CDR2 SFDVKD. Trimming removed 2 bases at V and 4 bases at J, with 20 bases between. This CDR3 is 18 amino acids long. The CDR3 coding sequence is TGTGCCACCAGTGATTCCCCCGGTAGGAGCGACTCATACAATGAGCAGTTCTTC. Translation: CATSDSPGRSDSYNEQFF.

The chain employs TRBV5-1 and TRBJ1-6; D perhaps matches TRBD1 (5 bases). Germline CDR1 is SGHRS and CDR2 is YFSETQ. This CDR3 is 14 amino acids long. The V gene lost 7 bases and the J gene lost 7 bases, with 15 bases spanning the gap. This CDR3 reads CASGIGAGNSPLHF. In DNA, the CDR3 is TGCGCCAGCGGGATTGGGGCTGGGAATTCACCCCTCCACTTT.

DNA for the CDR3: TGTGCCAGCAGGAGGGGACACCTGTATAATTCACCCCTCCACTTT. This encodes CASRRGHLYNSPLHF. The chain combines TRBV6-5 with TRBJ1-6; the D gene is possibly TRBD1 (6 bases). Germline CDR1 and CDR2: MNHEY and SVGAGI. This CDR3 comprises 15 residues. V was cut by 6 bases and J by 4 bases, with 13 bases left in between.

The V gene is TRBV27, the J gene TRBJ2-3, with D maybe TRBD2 (5 bases). This CDR3 region has 15 residues. CDR1 is MNHEY, CDR2 SMNVEV, per germline (reference sequence). Trimming pared 1 base from V and 3 bases from J, leaving 11 bases between. The CDR3 DNA reads as TGTGCCAGCAGTTTATTCGGGGTCTTGACAGATACGCAGTATTTT. It is translated as CASSLFGVLTDTQYF.

The chain combines TRBV16 with TRBJ1-4, with D hard to call. Trimming cost V 2 bases and J 6 bases, with 10 bases left between them. CDR1 is KGHSY and CDR2 is FQNENV in the germline V gene. The CDR3 runs to 14 residues. CDR3 residues: CASSQPTLYEKLFF. The CDR3 nucleotides are TGTGCCAGCAGCCAACCGACACTTTATGAAAAACTGTTTTTT. Based on the CDR3 plus reference TRBV16 and TRBJ1-4, the full variable domain is GEEVAQTPKHLVRGEGQKAKLYCAPIKGHSYVFWYQQVLKNEFKFLISFQNENVFDETGMPKERFSAKCLPNSPCSLEIQATKLEDSAVYFCASSQPTLYEKLFFGSGTQLSVL.

This clone was picked up many times. The chain is built from TRBV6-1 and TRBJ1-1; D call uncertain. Germline V gene data show CDR1 as MNHNS and CDR2 as SASEGT. The ends were cut back, 2 bases at V and 4 bases at J, with 5 bases in the middle. This CDR3 has 12 residues. In nucleotides, the CDR3 is TGTGCCAGCAGTGAATACAGCACTGAAGCTTTCTTT. Residues: CASSEYSTEAFF.

The gene calls are TRBV15 and TRBJ2-3; TRBD2 matches at 11 bases. The ends lost 9 bases at V and 6 bases at J; junction bases unmatched: 11. Germline CDR1 LNHNV, CDR2 YYDKDF (reference sequence). CDR3 length: 15 amino acids. In DNA form, the CDR3 reads TGTGCCACGTCCACCTCTAGCGGGGGGCCCGATACGCAGTATTTT. This encodes CATSTSSGGPDTQYF.

The genes are TRBV6-6 and TRBJ1-2; possibly TRBD1 for D (6 bases). The CDR3 spans 13 residues. The germline V and J ends were trimmed by 8 bases and 3 bases, with 13 bases remaining between them. CDR1 is MNHNY, CDR2 SVGAGI, per germline (reference sequence). The CDR3 nucleotides are TGTGCCAGCCGGGGGGCGTTGGACTATGGCTACACCTTC. Its translation: CASRGALDYGYTF.

V and J are TRBV28 and TRBJ1-2; TRBD1 matches 12 bases. The trim removed 5 bases at V and 3 bases at J, leaving 4 bases unmatched. Germline assignment: CDR1 MDHEN and CDR2 SYDVKM. CDR3 size: 15 residues. The CDR3 DNA reads as TGTGCCAGCAGTCCCGGGACAGGGGGCCACTATGGCTACACCTTC. Translated: CASSPGTGGHYGYTF.

This chain connects TRBV6-4 to TRBJ1-5; the D is unclear. The CDR3 has 13 residues. Germline values: CDR1 MRHNA, CDR2 SNTAGT. With 6 bases removed from V and 9 bases from J, the gap between germline ends came to 15 bases. The CDR3 loop is CASSETPGRPQHF. CDR3 bases: TGTGCCAGCAGCGAGACACCCGGTAGGCCCCAGCATTTT.

This chain links TRBV6-5 with TRBJ2-7; 11 positions agree with TRBD1. V lost 2 bases and J lost 5; bases outside the gene matches: 8. The germline gives CDR1 MNHEY, CDR2 SVGAGI. The CDR3 length is 16 residues. This CDR3 reads CASSYGRDRGSHEQYF. The CDR3 bases are TGTGCCAGCAGTTACGGAAGGGACAGGGGGTCCCACGAGCAGTACTTC.